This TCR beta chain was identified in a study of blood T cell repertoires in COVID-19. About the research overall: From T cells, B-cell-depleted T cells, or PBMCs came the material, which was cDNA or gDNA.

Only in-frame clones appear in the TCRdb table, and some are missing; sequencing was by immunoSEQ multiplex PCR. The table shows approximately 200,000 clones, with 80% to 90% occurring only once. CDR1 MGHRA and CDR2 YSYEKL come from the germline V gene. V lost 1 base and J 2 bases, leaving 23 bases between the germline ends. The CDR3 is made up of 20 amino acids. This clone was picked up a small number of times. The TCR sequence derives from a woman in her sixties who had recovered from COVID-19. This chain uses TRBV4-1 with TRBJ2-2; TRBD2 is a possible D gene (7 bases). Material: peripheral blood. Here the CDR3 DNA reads TGCGCCAGCAGCCAAGCGATGGGGGCCTCGGGGGGCCATAACACCGGGGAGCTGTTTTTT. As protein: CASSQAMGASGGHNTGELFF.